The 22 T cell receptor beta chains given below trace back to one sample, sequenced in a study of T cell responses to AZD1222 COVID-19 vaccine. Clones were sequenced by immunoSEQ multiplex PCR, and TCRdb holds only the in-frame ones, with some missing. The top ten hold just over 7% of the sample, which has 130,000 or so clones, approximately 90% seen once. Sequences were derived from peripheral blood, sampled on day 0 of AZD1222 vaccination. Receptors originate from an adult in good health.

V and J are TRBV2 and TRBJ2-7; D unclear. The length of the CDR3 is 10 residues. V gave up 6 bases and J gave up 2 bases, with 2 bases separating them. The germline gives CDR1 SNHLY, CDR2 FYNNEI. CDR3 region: CASRTYEQYF. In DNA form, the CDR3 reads TGTGCCAGCAGGACCTACGAGCAGTACTTC.

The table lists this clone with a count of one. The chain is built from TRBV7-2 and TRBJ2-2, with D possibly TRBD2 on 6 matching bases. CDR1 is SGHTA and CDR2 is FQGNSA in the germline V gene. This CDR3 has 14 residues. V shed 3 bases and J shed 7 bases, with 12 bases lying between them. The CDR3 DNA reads TGTGCCAGCAGCTTTCGCGGAGGGATCGGGGAGCTGTTTTTT. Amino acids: CASSFRGGIGELFF. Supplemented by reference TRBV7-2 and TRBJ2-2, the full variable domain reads GAGVSQSPSNKVTEKGKDVELRCDPISGHTALYWYRQSLGQGLEFLIYFQGNSAPDKSGLPSDRFSAERTGGSVSTLTIQRTQQEDSAVYLCASSFRGGIGELFFGEGSRLTVL.

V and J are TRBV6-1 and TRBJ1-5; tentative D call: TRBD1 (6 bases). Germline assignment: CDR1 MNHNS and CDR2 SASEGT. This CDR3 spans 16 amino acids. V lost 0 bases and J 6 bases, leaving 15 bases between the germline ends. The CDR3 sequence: CASSEAPRGGVQPQHF. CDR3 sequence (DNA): TGTGCCAGCAGTGAAGCACCAAGGGGGGGTGTTCAGCCCCAGCATTTT.

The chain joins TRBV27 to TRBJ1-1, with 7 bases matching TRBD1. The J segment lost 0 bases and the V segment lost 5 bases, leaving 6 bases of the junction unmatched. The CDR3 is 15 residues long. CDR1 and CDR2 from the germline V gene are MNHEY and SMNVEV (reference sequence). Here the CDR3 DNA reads TGTGCCAGCAGTACCCGACAGGGCCTGAACACTGAAGCTTTCTTT. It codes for CASSTRQGLNTEAFF.

As DNA, the CDR3 is TGCGCCAGCAGTGAGTCCGGGACACACACCGGGGAGCTGTTTTTT. Translation gives CASSESGTHTGELFF. The chain recombines TRBV10-1 with TRBJ2-2; perhaps TRBD1 as D (6 bases). The CDR3 has 15 amino acids. Trimming pared 0 bases from V and 3 bases from J, leaving 8 bases between. Germline values: CDR1 WNHNN, CDR2 SYGVQD (reference sequence).

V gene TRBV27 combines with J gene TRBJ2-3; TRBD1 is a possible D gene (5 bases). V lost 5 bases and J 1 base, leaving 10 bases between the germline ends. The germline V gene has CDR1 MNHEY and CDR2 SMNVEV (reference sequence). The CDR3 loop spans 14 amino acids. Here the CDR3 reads CASSRRVGTDTQYF. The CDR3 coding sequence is TGTGCCAGCAGTCGCAGGGTAGGCACAGATACGCAGTATTTT.

CDR3 loop: CASTDARETQYF. The CDR3 nucleotides read TGTGCCAGCACCGACGCGAGGGAGACCCAGTACTTC. The V call is TRBV6-6, the J call TRBJ2-5, with D unresolved. The V gene's germline CDR1 is MNHNY and CDR2 SVGAGI (reference sequence). The V end was cut by 7 bases, the J end by 5 bases, with 11 bases between. CDR3 size: 12 residues.

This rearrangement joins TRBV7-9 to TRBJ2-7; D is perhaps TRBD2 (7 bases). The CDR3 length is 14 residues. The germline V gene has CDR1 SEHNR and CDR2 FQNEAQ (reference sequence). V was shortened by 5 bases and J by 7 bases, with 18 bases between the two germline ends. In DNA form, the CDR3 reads TGTGCCAGCAGCCCCCCCGGGGGGCCGTGGGAGCAGTACTTC. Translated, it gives CASSPPGGPWEQYF.

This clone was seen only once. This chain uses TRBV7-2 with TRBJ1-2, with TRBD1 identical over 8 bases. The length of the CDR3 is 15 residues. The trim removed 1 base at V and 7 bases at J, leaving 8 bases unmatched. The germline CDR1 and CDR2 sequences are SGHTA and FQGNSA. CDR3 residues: CASSLGGQGARGYTF. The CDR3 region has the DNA TGTGCCAGCAGCTTAGGGGGTCAGGGGGCGCGTGGCTACACCTTC.

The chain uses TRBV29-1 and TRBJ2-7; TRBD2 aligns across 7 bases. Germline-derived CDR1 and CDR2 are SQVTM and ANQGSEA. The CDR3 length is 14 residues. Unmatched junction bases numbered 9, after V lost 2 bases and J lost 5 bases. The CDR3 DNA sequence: TGCAGCGTTGAACTTGCGGGAGCGTCCCACGAGCAGTACTTC. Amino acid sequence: CSVELAGASHEQYF.

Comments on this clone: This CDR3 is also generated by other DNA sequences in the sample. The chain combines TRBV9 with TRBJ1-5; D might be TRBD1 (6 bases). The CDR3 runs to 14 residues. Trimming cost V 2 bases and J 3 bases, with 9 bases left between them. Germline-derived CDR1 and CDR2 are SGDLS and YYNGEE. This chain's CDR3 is CASSVGGANQPQHF. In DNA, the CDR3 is TGTGCCAGCAGCGTCGGGGGGGCCAATCAGCCCCAGCATTTT.

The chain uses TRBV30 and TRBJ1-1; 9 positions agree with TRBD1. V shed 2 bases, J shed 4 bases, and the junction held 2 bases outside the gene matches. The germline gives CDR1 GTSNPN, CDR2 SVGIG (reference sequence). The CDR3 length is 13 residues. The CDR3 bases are TGTGCCTGGAGTTGGACAGGGGTCACTGAAGCTTTCTTT. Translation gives CAWSWTGVTEAFF.

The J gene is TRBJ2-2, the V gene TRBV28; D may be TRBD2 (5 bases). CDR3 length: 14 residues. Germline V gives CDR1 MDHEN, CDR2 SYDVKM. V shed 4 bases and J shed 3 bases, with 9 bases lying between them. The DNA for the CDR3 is TGTGCCAGCAGTTCGCAGCGGTACACCGGGGAGCTGTTTTTT. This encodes CASSSQRYTGELFF.

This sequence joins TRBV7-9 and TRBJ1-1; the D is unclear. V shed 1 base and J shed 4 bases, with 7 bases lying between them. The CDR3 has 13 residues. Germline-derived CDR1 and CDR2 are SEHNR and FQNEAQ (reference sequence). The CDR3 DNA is TGTGCCAGCAGCTTAGGGGGAGGCACTGAAGCTTTCTTT. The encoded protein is CASSLGGGTEAFF.

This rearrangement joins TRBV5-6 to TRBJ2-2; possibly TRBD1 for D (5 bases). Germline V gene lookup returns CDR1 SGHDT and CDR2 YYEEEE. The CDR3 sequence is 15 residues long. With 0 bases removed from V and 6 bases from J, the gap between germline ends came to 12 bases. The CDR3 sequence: CASSLGARAAGELFF. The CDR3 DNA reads TGTGCCAGCAGCTTGGGGGCCAGGGCCGCCGGGGAGCTGTTTTTT.

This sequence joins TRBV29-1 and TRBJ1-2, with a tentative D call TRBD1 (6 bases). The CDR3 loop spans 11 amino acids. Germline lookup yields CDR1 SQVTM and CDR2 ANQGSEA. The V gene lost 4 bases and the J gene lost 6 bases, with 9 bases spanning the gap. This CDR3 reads CSVAGGNGYTF. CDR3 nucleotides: TGCAGCGTTGCGGGGGGCAATGGCTACACCTTC.

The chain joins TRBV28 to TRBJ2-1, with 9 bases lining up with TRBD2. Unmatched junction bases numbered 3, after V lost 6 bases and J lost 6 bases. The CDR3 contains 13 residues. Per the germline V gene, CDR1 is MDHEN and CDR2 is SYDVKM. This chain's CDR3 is CASRAGGPNEQFF. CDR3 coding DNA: TGTGCCAGCAGGGCGGGAGGGCCCAATGAGCAGTTCTTC.

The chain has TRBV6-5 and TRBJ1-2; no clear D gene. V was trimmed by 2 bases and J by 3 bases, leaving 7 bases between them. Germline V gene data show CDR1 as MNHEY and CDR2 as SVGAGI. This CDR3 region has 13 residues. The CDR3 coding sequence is TGTGCCAGCAGTTACATCTCGGACTATGGCTACACCTTC. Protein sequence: CASSYISDYGYTF.

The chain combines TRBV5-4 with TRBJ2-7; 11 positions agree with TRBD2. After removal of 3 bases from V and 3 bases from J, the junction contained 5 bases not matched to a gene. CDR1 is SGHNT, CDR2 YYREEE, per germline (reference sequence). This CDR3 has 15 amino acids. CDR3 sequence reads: CASSYTSGRYYEQYF. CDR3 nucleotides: TGTGCCAGCAGCTACACTAGCGGGAGATACTACGAGCAGTACTTC.

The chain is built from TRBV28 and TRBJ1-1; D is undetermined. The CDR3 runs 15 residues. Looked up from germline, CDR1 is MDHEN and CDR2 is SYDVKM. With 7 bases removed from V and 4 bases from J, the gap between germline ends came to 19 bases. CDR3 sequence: CASTPRNPRPTEAFF. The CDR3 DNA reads TGTGCCAGCACCCCCAGGAATCCCCGGCCCACTGAAGCTTTCTTT.

The CDR3 DNA reads as TGTGCCAGCAGGTCCCCGGGCCCCGGGGGAAACACCATATATTTT. Translation gives CASRSPGPGGNTIYF. The chain is built from TRBV6-5 and TRBJ1-3; no clear D. CDR3 length: 15 amino acids. Germline V gene lookup returns CDR1 MNHEY and CDR2 SVGAGI. Trimming took 6 bases from V and 4 from J, leaving 16 bases between them.

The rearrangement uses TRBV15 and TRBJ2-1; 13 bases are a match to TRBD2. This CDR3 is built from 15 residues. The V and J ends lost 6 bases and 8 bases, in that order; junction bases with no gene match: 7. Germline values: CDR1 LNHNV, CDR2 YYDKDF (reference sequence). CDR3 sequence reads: CATSKGTSGNHEQFF. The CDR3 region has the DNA TGTGCCACCAGTAAGGGGACTAGCGGGAACCATGAGCAGTTCTTC.